This T cell receptor beta chain is from a study of T cell repertoires in cytomegalovirus infection. Study-level information: Based on public TCR beta signatures, there were indications of CMV infection and of a matching HLA type. Study-wide results and limits: HLA-C-restricted CMV-specific TCR beta clonotypes prevailed in the ex vivo response.

Trimming at V came to 8 bases and at J to 5 bases, leaving 6 bases not matched to a gene. In germline, CDR1 is MNHEY, CDR2 SVGEGT. The CDR3 has 13 residues. Each CDR3 protein is one row after TCRdb ran MiXCR on the reads. Here the sample spans roughly 570,000 distinct CDR3 sequences, roughly 42% being singletons. A note on this clonotype: As yet, its antigen is unknown.

The sample in question was cultured PBMCs, obtained from culture after CMV antigen stimulation. The clonotype originates from a human donor in good health (CMV status not recorded). Some clones in this sample may be carry-over from other donors' samples. The chain has TRBV6-2 or TRBV6-3 and TRBJ2-1; 7 bases are a match to TRBD1. The CDR3 loop is CASSVDRNNEQFF. DNA for the CDR3: TGTGCCAGCTCAGTGGACAGGAACAATGAGCAGTTCTTC.